What follows are 11 T cell receptor beta chains derived from one specimen sequenced in a study of response to subunit inactivated influenza vaccine. TCRdb re-called the RT-PCR reads with MiXCR, one entry per CDR3 protein. The sample has around 580,000 distinct CDR3 sequences, 14% seen once; the top ten hold around 10%. Specimen: PBMCs from blood, collected approximately 13 days after vaccination. These receptors were collected from a middle-aged man who received an inactivated influenza vaccine.

The rearrangement uses TRBV15 and TRBJ1-5; 10 bases fit TRBD1. This CDR3 comprises 15 residues. Germline values: CDR1 LNHNV, CDR2 YYDKDF (reference sequence). J lost 7 bases, V lost 3 bases, and 6 bases had no gene match. CDR3 nucleotides: TGTGCCACCAGCAGCCCGACAGGGGGCCTCCAGCCCCAGCATTTT. It is translated as CATSSPTGGLQPQHF.

This clonotype has more than one count but fewer than ten. The chain employs TRBV12-3 or TRBV12-4 and TRBJ1-4; weak D call: TRBD1 (6 bases). V shed 6 bases and J shed 5 bases, with 13 bases lying between them. The CDR3 extends over 14 amino acids. This chain's CDR3 is CASRQGGENEKLFF. For the CDR3, the DNA is TGTGCCAGCAGACAGGGCGGAGAGAATGAAAAACTGTTTTTT.

The chain employs TRBV3-1 and TRBJ1-4; TRBD1 might be the D (5 bases). V was pared by 4 bases and J by 8 bases, with 20 bases between. The CDR3 runs to 16 residues. Germline CDR1 and CDR2: LGHDT and YNNKEL (reference sequence). DNA for the CDR3: TGTGCCAGCAGCCCGGGACGGGCGCTAACCGGGGAAAAACTGTTTTTT. This translates into CASSPGRALTGEKLFF. Full variable domain (missing parts from reference TRBV3-1 and TRBJ1-4): DTAVSQTPKYLVTQMGNDKSIKCEQNLGHDTMYWYKQDSKKFLKIMFSYNNKELIINETVPNRFSPKSPDKAHLNLHINSLELGDSAVYFCASSPGRALTGEKLFFGSGTQLSVL.

The rearrangement joins TRBV7-8 to TRBJ1-1; D is possibly TRBD1 (5 bases). V dropped 1 base and J dropped 4 bases, with 13 bases sitting between them. There are 15 residues in the CDR3. Germline CDR1 is SGHVS and CDR2 is FQNEAQ. The CDR3 spells CASSLVSGPRTEAFF. DNA for the CDR3: TGTGCCAGCAGCTTAGTCTCAGGGCCCCGCACTGAAGCTTTCTTT.

The chain employs TRBV3-1 and TRBJ2-5; D unresolved. This CDR3 has 12 residues. V lost 3 bases, J lost 7 bases, and 9 bases lay in between. From germline, CDR1 is LGHDT and CDR2 YNNKEL (reference sequence). This CDR3 reads CASSQSLRTQYF. CDR3 nucleotide sequence: TGTGCCAGCAGCCAGAGCCTTAGGACCCAGTACTTC.

CDR3 sequence: CASSPPRGGEKLFF. CDR3 nucleotides: TGTGCCAGCTCACCACCGAGGGGAGGAGAAAAACTGTTTTTT. The chain couples TRBV18 to TRBJ1-4, with D possibly matching TRBD1 (5 bases). Germline CDR1 KGHSH, CDR2 LQKENI. The CDR3 length is 14 residues. V lost 0 bases, J lost 8 bases, and 10 bases lay in between.

The CDR3 spells CASSQPGLAGAYEQFF. CDR3 nucleotides: TGTGCCAGCAGCCAACCCGGACTAGCGGGAGCCTATGAGCAGTTCTTC. V and J are TRBV3-1 and TRBJ2-1, with 13 bases that match TRBD2. J lost 8 bases, V lost 2 bases, and 6 bases had no gene match. The CDR3 runs to 16 residues. CDR1 LGHDT and CDR2 YNNKEL come from the germline V gene (reference sequence).

V is TRBV15 and J is TRBJ1-5, with a tentative D call TRBD1 (5 bases). Germline-derived CDR1 and CDR2 are LNHNV and YYDKDF (reference sequence). CDR3 size: 15 residues. Deletions cut 2 bases from V and 4 bases from J, with 12 bases between. The CDR3 coding sequence is TGTGCCACCAGCAGATTATGGGACGGAAATCAGCCCCAGCATTTT. Its protein is CATSRLWDGNQPQHF.

This clonotype was found a few times. This rearrangement joins TRBV4-3 to TRBJ2-7, with D possibly being TRBD1 (6 bases). V was clipped by 3 bases and J by 3 bases, with 12 bases between them. Germline V gene lookup returns CDR1 LGHNA and CDR2 YSLEER. The CDR3 has 14 amino acids. The CDR3 nucleotides are TGCGCCAGCAGCCATTCTACAGGGTTCTACGAGCAGTACTTC. Its translation: CASSHSTGFYEQYF.

This clonotype was found a few times. J is TRBJ1-6 and V is TRBV14; 8 bases agree with TRBD1. The CDR3 extends over 14 amino acids. V lost 0 bases, J lost 10 bases, and 2 bases stayed unmatched. The V gene's germline CDR1 is SGHDN and CDR2 FVKESK. As DNA, the CDR3 is TGTGCCAGCAGCCAAGAGACAGGGGTGTCACCCCTCCACTTT. This encodes CASSQETGVSPLHF.

Only a few counts were recorded for this clonotype. The rearrangement uses TRBV6-5 and TRBJ2-3; perhaps TRBD2 as D (6 bases). Trimming cost V 4 bases and J 2 bases, with 10 bases left between them. This CDR3 contains 14 residues. Germline-derived CDR1 and CDR2 are MNHEY and SVGAGI. The CDR3 DNA reads TGTGCCAGCAGTTCCTCGGGACTCACAGATACGCAGTATTTT. It specifies CASSSSGLTDTQYF.